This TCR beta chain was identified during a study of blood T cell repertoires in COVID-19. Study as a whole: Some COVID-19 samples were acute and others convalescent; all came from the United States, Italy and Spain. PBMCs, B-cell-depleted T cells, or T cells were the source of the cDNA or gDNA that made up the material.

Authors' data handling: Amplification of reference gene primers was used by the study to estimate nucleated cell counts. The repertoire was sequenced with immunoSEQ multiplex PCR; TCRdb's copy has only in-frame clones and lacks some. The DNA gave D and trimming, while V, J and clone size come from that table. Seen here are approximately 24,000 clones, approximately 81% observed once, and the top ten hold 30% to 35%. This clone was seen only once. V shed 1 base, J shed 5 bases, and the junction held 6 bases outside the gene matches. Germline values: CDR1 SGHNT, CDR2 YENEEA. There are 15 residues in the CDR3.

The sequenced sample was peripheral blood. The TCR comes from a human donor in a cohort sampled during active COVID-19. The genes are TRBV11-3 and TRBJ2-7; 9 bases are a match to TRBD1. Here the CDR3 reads CASSLVGTGNNEQYF. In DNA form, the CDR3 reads TGTGCCAGCAGCTTAGTAGGGACAGGGAATAACGAGCAGTACTTC.